The sequence of this TCR beta chain was determined in a study of shared clonotypes between healthy human individuals. Sequenced by immunoSEQ multiplex PCR; TCRdb stores in-frame clones only, minus some. The table shows more than 2 million clones, with 90% to 96% occurring only once. Germline CDR1 and CDR2: SGHDT and YYEEEE. Trimming took 6 bases from V and 4 from J, leaving 16 bases between them. CDR3 length: 14 amino acids. The receptor was derived from a man in his late teens or twenties in good health. V is TRBV5-6 and J is TRBJ1-2, with D hard to call. The sequencing sample was made of naive CD4+ T cells sorted from blood. Documented subset: CD45RA+ positively selected. This CDR3 reads CASIQMGGSYGYTF. The CDR3 DNA follows: TGTGCCAGCATCCAGATGGGAGGAAGCTATGGCTACACCTTC.